This T cell receptor beta chain was identified during a study of response to subunit inactivated influenza vaccine. Regarding the study as a whole: With each seasonal influenza vaccination, the authors suggested, few new T cells are recruited.

In the case of this clonotype: Antigen: not known.

TCRdb recomputed calls from the RT-PCR reads with MiXCR, one row per CDR3 protein. Among 530,000 or so distinct CDR3 sequences listed, about 25% were seen once. The specimen was CD4+ T cells sorted from PBMCs, collected 5 days after vaccination. This receptor was taken from a man aged 50-59 years who received an inactivated influenza vaccine.

The DNA for the CDR3 is TGTGCCAGCAGCCAAGACACAAACTATGGCTACACCTTC. Its translation is CASSQDTNYGYTF. This rearrangement joins TRBV14 to TRBJ1-2; D uncertain. The V gene lost 0 bases and the J gene lost 2 bases, with 4 bases spanning the gap. The CDR3 is 13 amino acids. Germline CDR1 reads SGHDN; CDR2 reads FVKESK.